This is a list of T cell receptor beta chains from one sample in a study of blood T cell repertoires in COVID-19. TCRdb's table, derived via immunoSEQ multiplex PCR, lists solely in-frame clones and lacks some. The data hold roughly 180,000 clones, with around four fifths observed a single time. The source material was peripheral blood. Receptor source: a middle-aged man who had recovered from COVID-19. CDR3s include the opening cysteine and the closing phenylalanine or tryptophan. A D gene is named only where the DNA matches it firmly. Not all rows give a size; the values are once, few, many and, for expanded clones, a class.

V gene	D gene	clone size	J gene	CDR3 DNA	CDR3 protein
TRBV27	-	-	TRBJ2-7	TGTGCCAGCAGTTTAGTTGCGGTGGCTAGCATCGACGAGCAGTACTTC	CASSLVAVASIDEQYF
TRBV6-5	TRBD1	-	TRBJ2-7	TGTGCCAGCGACGGACAGGGAACGAAATTGGAAGAGCAGTACTTC	CASDGQGTKLEEQYF
TRBV4-3	-	few	TRBJ2-2	TGCGCCAGCAGCCAAGTTTTCAGCGCCGGGGAGCTGTTTTTT	CASSQVFSAGELFF
TRBV7-9	TRBD2	few	TRBJ2-4	TGTGCCAGCAGCTTGACTAGCGGAAAAAACATTCAGTACTTC	CASSLTSGKNIQYF
TRBV6-5	-	once	TRBJ1-5	TGTGCCAGCAGTTACGCAGTCTATCAGCCCCAGCATTTT	CASSYAVYQPQHF
TRBV2	TRBD1	once	TRBJ1-2	TGTGCCAGCAGTCGGGGACAGGAACGGGGCTACACCTTC	CASSRGQERGYTF
TRBV4-3	TRBD1	-	TRBJ2-7	TGCGCCAGCAGCCAAGATGGCCAGGGGGCAACCTACGAGCAGTACTTC	CASSQDGQGATYEQYF
TRBV15	TRBD2	once	TRBJ2-7	TGTGCCACCAGCAGAGACCAGTCTACGCTTAGCGGGCGAACTTTC	CATSRDQSTLSGRTF
TRBV6-5	-	-	TRBJ1-2	TGTGCCAGCAGTCTCACACAGGGAAACTATGGCTACACCTTC	CASSLTQGNYGYTF
TRBV11-2	TRBD1	-	TRBJ1-2	TGTGCCAGCAGCTCATTGACAGGGGGGGATGGCTACACCTTC	CASSSLTGGDGYTF
TRBV4-2	-	-	TRBJ2-2	TGTGCCAGCAGCCAAGAACTAGCGAACACCGGGGAGCTGTTTTTT	CASSQELANTGELFF
TRBV7-7	-	-	TRBJ2-6	TGTGCTAGCAGCCCCCGTGTTATGGGCATGCTCTCTGGGGCCAACGTCCTGACTTTC	CASSPRVMGMLSGANVLTF
TRBV6-5	TRBD1	-	TRBJ1-5	TGTGCCACCAGGACAGGGAATAGCAATCAGCCCCAGCATTTT	CATRTGNSNQPQHF
TRBV12-3/TRBV12-4	-	-	TRBJ2-3	TGTGCCAGCAGTTTAGAGGGGGATACGCAGTATTTT	CASSLEGDTQYF
TRBV29-1	TRBD2	-	TRBJ2-1	TGCAGCGTTGGGCCCGGGACTAGCGGCTACAATGAGCAGTTCTTC	CSVGPGTSGYNEQFF
TRBV6-5	-	-	TRBJ1-2	TGTGCCAGTACGACAGTCTATGGCTACACCTTC	CASTTVYGYTF
TRBV7-9	TRBD1	-	TRBJ1-5	TGTGCCAGCAGCTCGACAGGGCTCCAGCCCCAGCATTTT	CASSSTGLQPQHF
TRBV9	-	-	TRBJ2-1	TGTGCCAGCAGCGTAGTCACTAGCTCCTACAATGAGCAGTTCTTC	CASSVVTSSYNEQFF
TRBV3-1/TRBV3-2	TRBD2	-	TRBJ2-3	TGTGCCAGCAGCCAAGATGGAAGCGGGGGGTCAGATACGCAGTATTTT	CASSQDGSGGSDTQYF
TRBV7-9	-	-	TRBJ2-1	TGTGCCAGCAAGGAGGGTACCTACAATGAGCAGTTCTTC	CASKEGTYNEQFF